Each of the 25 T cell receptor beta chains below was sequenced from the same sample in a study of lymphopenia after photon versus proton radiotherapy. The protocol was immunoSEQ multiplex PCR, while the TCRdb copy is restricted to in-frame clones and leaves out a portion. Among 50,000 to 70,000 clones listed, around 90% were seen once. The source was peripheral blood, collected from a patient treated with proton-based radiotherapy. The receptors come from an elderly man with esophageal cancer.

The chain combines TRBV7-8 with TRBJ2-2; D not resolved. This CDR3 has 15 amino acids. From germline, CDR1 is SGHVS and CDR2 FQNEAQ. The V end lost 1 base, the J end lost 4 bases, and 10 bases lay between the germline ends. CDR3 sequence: CASSLVAGVTGELFF. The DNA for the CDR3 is TGTGCCAGCAGCTTAGTGGCAGGCGTCACCGGGGAGCTGTTTTTT.

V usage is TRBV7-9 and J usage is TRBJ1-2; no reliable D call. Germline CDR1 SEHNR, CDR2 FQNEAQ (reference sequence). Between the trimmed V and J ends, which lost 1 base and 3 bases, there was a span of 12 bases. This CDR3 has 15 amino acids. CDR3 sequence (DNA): TGTGCCAGCAGCTTAGTCGGCCAACTGGACTATGGCTACACCTTC. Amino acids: CASSLVGQLDYGYTF.

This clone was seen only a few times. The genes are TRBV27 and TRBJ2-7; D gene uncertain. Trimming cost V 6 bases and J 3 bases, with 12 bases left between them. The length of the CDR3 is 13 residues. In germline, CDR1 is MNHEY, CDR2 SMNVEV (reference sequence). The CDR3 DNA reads TGTGCCAGCAGCCCCCAGATATACTACGAGCAGTACTTC. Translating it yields CASSPQIYYEQYF.

CDR3 in DNA: TGCGCCAGCAGTCACCCCCGCGGACTCCCGATCTCCTACGAGCAGTACTTC. This sequence encodes CASSHPRGLPISYEQYF. This chain uses TRBV23-1 with TRBJ2-7; D is possibly TRBD2 (5 bases). TRBV23-1 qualifies as an ORF whose function is uncertain. With 3 bases removed from V and 0 bases from J, the gap between germline ends came to 18 bases. The length of the CDR3 is 17 residues.

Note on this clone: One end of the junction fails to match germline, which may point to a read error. Here the CDR3 DNA reads TGTGCCAGCAGTCGGGACAGGGGAAGGTTTGATTTT. Protein sequence: CASSRDRGRFDF. This rearrangement joins TRBV2 to TRBJ1-3; 10 bases align to TRBD1. Germline lookup yields CDR1 SNHLY and CDR2 FYNNEI. The CDR3 covers 12 residues. Full variable domain (remainder filled in from reference TRBV2 and TRBJ1-3): EPEVTQTPSHQVTQMGQEVILRCVPISNHLYFYWYRQILGQKVEFLVSFYNNEISEKSEIFDDQFSVERPDGSNFTLKIRSTKLEDSAMYFCASSRDRGRFDFGEGSWLTVV.

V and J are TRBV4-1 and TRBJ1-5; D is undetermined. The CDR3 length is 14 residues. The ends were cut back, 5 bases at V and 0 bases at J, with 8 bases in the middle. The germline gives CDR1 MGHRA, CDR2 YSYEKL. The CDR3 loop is CASSNQYSNQPQHF. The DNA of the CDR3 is TGCGCCAGCAGCAATCAGTATAGCAATCAGCCCCAGCATTTT.

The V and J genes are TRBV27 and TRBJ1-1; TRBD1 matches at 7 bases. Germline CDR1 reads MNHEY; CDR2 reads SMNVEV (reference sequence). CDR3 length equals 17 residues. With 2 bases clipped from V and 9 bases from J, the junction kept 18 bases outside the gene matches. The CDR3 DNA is TGTGCCAGCAGTTTAACCGCCGCGGCAGGGGGGGAGGCGCAAGCTTTCTTT. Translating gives CASSLTAAAGGEAQAFF.

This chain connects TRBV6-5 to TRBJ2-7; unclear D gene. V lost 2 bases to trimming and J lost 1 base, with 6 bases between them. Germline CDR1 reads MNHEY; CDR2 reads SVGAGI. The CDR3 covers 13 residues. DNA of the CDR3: TGTGCCAGCAGTTACGGGGTATCCTACGAGCAGTACTTC. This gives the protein CASSYGVSYEQYF.

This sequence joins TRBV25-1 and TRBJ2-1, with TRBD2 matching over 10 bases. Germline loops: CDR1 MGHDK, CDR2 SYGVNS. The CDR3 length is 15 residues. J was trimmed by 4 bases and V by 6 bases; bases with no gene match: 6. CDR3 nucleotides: TGTGCCAGCAGAGCTACTAGCGGGACTTACAATGAGCAGTTCTTC. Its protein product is CASRATSGTYNEQFF.

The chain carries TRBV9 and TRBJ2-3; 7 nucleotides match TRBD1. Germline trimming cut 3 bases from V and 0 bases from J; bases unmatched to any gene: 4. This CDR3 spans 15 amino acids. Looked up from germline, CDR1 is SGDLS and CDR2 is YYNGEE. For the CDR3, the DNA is TGTGCCAGCAGCGCCCGACAGGGTAGCACAGATACGCAGTATTTT. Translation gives CASSARQGSTDTQYF. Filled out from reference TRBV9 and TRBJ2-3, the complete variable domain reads DSGVTQTPKHLITATGQRVTLRCSPRSGDLSVYWYQQSLDQGLQFLIQYYNGEERAKGNILERFSAQQFPDLHSELNLSSLELGDSALYFCASSARQGSTDTQYFGPGTRLTVL.

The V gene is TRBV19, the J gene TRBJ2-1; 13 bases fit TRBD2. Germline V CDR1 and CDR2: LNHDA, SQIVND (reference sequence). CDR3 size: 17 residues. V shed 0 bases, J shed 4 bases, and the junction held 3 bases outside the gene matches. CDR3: CASSIDGTSGTYNEQFF. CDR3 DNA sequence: TGTGCCAGTAGTATAGACGGGACTAGCGGGACGTACAATGAGCAGTTCTTC.

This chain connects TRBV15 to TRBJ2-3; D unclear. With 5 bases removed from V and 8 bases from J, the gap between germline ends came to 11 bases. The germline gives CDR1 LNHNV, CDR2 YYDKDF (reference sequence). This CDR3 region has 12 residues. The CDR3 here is CATSEDELTQYF. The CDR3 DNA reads TGTGCCACCAGCGAGGACGAGCTTACGCAGTATTTT.

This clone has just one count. The CDR3 bases are TGCGCCAGCAGTGAATCGGGGGGCAATCAGCCCCAGCATTTT. It translates to CASSESGGNQPQHF. The chain has TRBV10-2 and TRBJ1-5; maybe TRBD1 (5 bases). This CDR3 is built from 14 residues. With 3 bases removed from V and 2 bases from J, the gap between germline ends came to 8 bases. Germline V gives CDR1 WSHSY, CDR2 SAAADI.

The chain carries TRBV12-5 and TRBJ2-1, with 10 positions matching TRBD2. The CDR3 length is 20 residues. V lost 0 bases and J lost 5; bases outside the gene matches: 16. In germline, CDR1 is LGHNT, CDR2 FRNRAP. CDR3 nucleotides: TGTGCTAGTGGTTTGGTACGAGGGCTAGCGGGAGCGCTGACCCACAATGAGCAGTTCTTC. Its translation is CASGLVRGLAGALTHNEQFF. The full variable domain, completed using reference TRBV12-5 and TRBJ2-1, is DARVTQTPRHKVTEMGQEVTMRCQPILGHNTVFWYRQTMMQGLELLAYFRNRAPLDDSGMPKDRFSAEMPDATLATLKIQPSEPRDSAVYFCASGLVRGLAGALTHNEQFFGPGTRLTVL.

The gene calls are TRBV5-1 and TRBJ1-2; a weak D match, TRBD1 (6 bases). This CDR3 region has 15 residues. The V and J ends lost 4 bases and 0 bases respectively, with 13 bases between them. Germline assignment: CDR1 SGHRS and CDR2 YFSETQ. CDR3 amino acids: CASSKTGFANYGYTF. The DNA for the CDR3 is TGCGCCAGCAGCAAAACAGGGTTCGCTAACTATGGCTACACCTTC.

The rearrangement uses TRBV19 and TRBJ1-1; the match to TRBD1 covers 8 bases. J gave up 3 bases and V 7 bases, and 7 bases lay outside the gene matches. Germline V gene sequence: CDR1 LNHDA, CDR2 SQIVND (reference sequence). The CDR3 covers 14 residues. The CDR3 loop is CASKDRGIDTEAFF. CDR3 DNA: TGTGCCAGTAAAGACAGGGGCATTGACACTGAAGCTTTCTTT.

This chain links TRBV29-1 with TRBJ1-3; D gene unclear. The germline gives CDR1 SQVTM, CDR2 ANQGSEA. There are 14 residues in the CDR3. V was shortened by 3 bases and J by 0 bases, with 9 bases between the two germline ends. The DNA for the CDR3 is TGCAGCGTTGAGATCCCGGTCTCTGGAAACACCATATATTTT. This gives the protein CSVEIPVSGNTIYF.

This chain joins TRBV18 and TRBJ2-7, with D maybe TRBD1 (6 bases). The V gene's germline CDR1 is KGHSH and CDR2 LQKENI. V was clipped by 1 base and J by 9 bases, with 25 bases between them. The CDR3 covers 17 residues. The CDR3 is CASSPLPPRQAFRVQYF. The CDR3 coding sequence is TGTGCCAGCTCACCACTCCCCCCGAGACAGGCTTTCCGGGTGCAGTACTTC.

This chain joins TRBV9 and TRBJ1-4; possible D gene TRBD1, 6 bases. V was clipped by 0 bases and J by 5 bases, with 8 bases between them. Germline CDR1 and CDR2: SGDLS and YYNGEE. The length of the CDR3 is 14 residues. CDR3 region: CASSVAGQNEKLFF. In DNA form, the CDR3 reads TGTGCCAGCAGCGTAGCTGGACAGAATGAAAAACTGTTTTTT.

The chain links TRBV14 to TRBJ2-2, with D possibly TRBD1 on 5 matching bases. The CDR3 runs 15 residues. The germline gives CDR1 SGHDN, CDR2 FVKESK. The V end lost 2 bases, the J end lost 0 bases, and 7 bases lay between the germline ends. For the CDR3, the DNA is TGTGCCAGCAGCCAACAGGGCTCGAACACCGGGGAGCTGTTTTTT. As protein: CASSQQGSNTGELFF.

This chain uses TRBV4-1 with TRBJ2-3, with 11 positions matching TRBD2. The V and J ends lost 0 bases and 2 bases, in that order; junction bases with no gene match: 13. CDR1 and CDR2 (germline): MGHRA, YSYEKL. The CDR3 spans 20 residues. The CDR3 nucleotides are TGCGCCAGCAGCCAAGATCGGCGGTTAGCTAGCGGGAGGCCCACAGATACGCAGTATTTT. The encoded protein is CASSQDRRLASGRPTDTQYF.

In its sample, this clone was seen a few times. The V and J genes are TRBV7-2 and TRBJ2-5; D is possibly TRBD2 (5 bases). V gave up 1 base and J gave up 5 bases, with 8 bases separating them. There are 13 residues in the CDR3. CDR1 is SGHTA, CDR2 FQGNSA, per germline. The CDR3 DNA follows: TGTGCCAGCAGCTTAGTGTGGGAGGAGACCCAGTACTTC. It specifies CASSLVWEETQYF.

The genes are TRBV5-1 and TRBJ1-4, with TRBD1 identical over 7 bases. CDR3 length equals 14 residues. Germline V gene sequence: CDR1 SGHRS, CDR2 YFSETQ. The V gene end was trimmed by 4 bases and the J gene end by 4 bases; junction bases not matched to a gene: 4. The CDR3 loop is CASSPRDSNEKLFF. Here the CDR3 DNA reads TGCGCCAGCAGCCCCAGGGACAGTAATGAAAAACTGTTTTTT.

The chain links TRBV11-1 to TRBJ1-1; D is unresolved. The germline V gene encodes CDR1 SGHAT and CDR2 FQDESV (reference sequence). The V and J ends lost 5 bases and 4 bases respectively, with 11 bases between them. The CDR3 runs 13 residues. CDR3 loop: CASSPRMSTEAFF. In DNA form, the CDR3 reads TGTGCCAGCAGCCCCCGGATGAGCACTGAAGCTTTCTTT. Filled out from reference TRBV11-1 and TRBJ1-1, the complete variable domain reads EAEVAQSPRYKITEKSQAVAFWCDPISGHATLYWYRQILGQGPELLVQFQDESVVDDSQLPKDRFSAERLKGVDSTLKIQPAELGDSAMYLCASSPRMSTEAFFGQGTRLTVV.

The CDR3 nucleotides are TGTGCCAGCTCACCACGGGACAGGGTATCCGAGCAGTACTTC. It specifies CASSPRDRVSEQYF. The chain employs TRBV18 and TRBJ2-7; 9 bases are shared with TRBD1. Germline CDR1 is KGHSH and CDR2 is LQKENI. V was pared by 1 base and J by 6 bases, with 4 bases of the junction left unmatched. This CDR3 spans 14 amino acids.